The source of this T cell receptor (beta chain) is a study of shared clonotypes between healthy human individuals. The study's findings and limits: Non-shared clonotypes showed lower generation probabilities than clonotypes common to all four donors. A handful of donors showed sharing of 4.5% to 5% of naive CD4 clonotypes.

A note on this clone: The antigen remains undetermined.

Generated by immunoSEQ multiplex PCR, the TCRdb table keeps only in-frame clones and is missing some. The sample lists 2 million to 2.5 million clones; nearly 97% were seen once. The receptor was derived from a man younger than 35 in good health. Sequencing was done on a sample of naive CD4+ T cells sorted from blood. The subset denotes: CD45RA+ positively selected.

CDR3 DNA sequence: TGCGCCAGCAGCCAGGCACTGGTGAACACTGAAGCTTTCTTT. Its protein product is CASSQALVNTEAFF. V gene TRBV5-1 combines with J gene TRBJ1-1; D gene unclear. The ends were cut back, 4 bases at V and 0 bases at J, with 10 bases in the middle. Germline assignment: CDR1 SGHRS and CDR2 YFSETQ. This CDR3 has 14 residues.